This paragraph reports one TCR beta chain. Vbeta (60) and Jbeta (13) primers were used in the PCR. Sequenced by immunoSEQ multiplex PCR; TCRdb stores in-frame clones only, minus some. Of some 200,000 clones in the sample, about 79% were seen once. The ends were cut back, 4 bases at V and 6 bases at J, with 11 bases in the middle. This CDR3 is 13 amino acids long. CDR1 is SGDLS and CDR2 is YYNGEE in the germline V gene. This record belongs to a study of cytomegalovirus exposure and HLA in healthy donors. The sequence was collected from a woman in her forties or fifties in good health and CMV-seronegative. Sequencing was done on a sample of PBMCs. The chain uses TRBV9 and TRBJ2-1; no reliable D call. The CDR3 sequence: CASSPLQVNEQFF. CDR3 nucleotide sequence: TGTGCCAGCAGCCCCCTCCAGGTCAATGAGCAGTTCTTC.